This is a list of T cell receptor beta chains from one sample in a study of blood T cell repertoires in COVID-19. The table came from immunoSEQ multiplex PCR; TCRdb's copy has only in-frame clones and leaves some out. This table holds 160,000 or so clones, roughly 82% found once. Material for sequencing was peripheral blood. Source of these receptors: a woman aged 45-60 years with acute or convalescent COVID-19. Both conserved end residues are part of each CDR3. The D gene is left open where the match is weak. Rows may omit the clone size; those that give it use once, few, many or a size class.

clone size,V gene,J gene,D gene,CDR3 DNA,CDR3 protein
-,TRBV30,TRBJ2-3,-,TGTGCCTGGATCGCCCAAGCAGGGAATACGCAGTATTTT,CAWIAQAGNTQYF
-,TRBV5-5,TRBJ1-5,-,TGTGCCAGCAGCTTGGAGCCGACAGGTCCAGGTCCCCAGCATTTT,CASSLEPTGPGPQHF
-,TRBV7-2,TRBJ2-1,-,TGTGCCAGCAGCCCGCGGACCTGGGAGGAGATTTTCTTC,CASSPRTWEEIFF
once,TRBV5-4,TRBJ2-2,TRBD1,TGTGCCAGCAGCTTAAGGGACAGTGGCACCGGGGAGCTGTTTTTT,CASSLRDSGTGELFF
-,TRBV19,TRBJ2-4,TRBD1,TGTGCCAGTACCCAGACAGGGCGGGACATTCAGTACTTC,CASTQTGRDIQYF
-,TRBV15,TRBJ2-3,-,TGTGCCACCAGCGGGCGAGGGGGTCCCCAGGATACGCAGTATTTT,CATSGRGGPQDTQYF
-,TRBV13,TRBJ2-1,-,TGTGCCAGCAGCGTGGACAGCTACAATGAGCAGTTCTTC,CASSVDSYNEQFF
few,TRBV21-1,TRBJ1-2,-,TGTGCCAGCAGCAGGGGCAGTCATATAAACTATGGCTACACCTTC,CASSRGSHINYGYTF
once,TRBV28,TRBJ2-2,TRBD1,TGTGCCAGCATGTCGGGACAGGGGATCGGGGAGCTGTTTTTT,CASMSGQGIGELFF
-,TRBV6-6,TRBJ2-7,TRBD1,TGTGCCAGCGGAAACAGGGGGCTACCCTACGAGCAGTACTTC,CASGNRGLPYEQYF
-,TRBV19,TRBJ1-1,-,TGTGCCAGTAGCCCGAGACAGCAGTTTGAAGCTTTCTTT,CASSPRQQFEAFF